Below are 30 T cell receptor beta chains sequenced from a single sample in a study of T-cell reconstitution after alpha-beta-depleted transplantation in children. Researchers prepared the TCRbeta library using unique molecular identifiers, the study reports. TCRdb redid the calling of the PCR reads with MiXCR, one entry per CDR3 protein. The sample comprises about 870,000 distinct CDR3 sequences, around 15% of which are singletons, and about 5% rests with the top ten. Sequences were derived from PBMCs, mostly from graft donor cells, sampled 360 days after TCRalphabeta/CD19-depleted stem cell transplant. All receptors derive from a male patient aged 10 to 17 who had a stem cell transplant for acute lymphoblastic leukemia, so the T cells may come from the graft donor.

The table lists this clonotype with a few counts. The V and J genes are TRBV13 and TRBJ2-3; a possible D gene is TRBD2 (5 bases). The germline CDR1 and CDR2 sequences are PRHDT and FYEKMQ (reference sequence). V was clipped by 3 bases and J by 2 bases, with 15 bases between them. CDR3 length equals 16 residues. The CDR3 DNA follows: TGTGCCAGCAGCTTGCCAAGCGGCATAGACACAGATACGCAGTATTTT. Translating gives CASSLPSGIDTDTQYF.

This clonotype has just a few counts. The chain is built from TRBV5-1 and TRBJ1-4; TRBD1 matches 10 bases. This CDR3 comprises 15 residues. Per the germline V gene, CDR1 is SGHRS and CDR2 is YFSETQ. V dropped 7 bases and J dropped 5; count of bases not matched to a gene: 8. The chain's CDR3 is CASQTGGSANEKLFF. Here the CDR3 DNA reads TGCGCCAGCCAGACAGGGGGCAGTGCGAATGAAAAACTGTTTTTT.

The gene calls are TRBV5-1 and TRBJ1-4, with D hard to call. The CDR3 spans 15 residues. Germline values: CDR1 SGHRS, CDR2 YFSETQ. V lost 1 base to trimming and J lost 0 bases, with 7 bases between them. As DNA, the CDR3 is TGCGCCAGCAGCTTGACGCCGACAACTAATGAAAAACTGTTTTTT. Translation gives CASSLTPTTNEKLFF.

The table lists this clonotype with a few counts. The V call is TRBV20-1, the J call TRBJ2-1, with unresolved D. Trimming cost V 4 bases and J 3 bases, with 16 bases left between them. The CDR3 is 15 amino acids. Germline-derived CDR1 and CDR2 are DFQATT and SNEGSKA (reference sequence). CDR3 region: CSANNIAANYNEQFF. CDR3 coding DNA: TGCAGTGCTAATAATATCGCGGCAAACTACAATGAGCAGTTCTTC.

This clonotype was seen repeatedly, ten times or more. The chain carries TRBV9 and TRBJ2-7; D is uncertain. V lost 0 bases and J lost 3, with 10 bases in between. The CDR3 sequence is 14 residues long. Per the germline V gene, CDR1 is SGDLS and CDR2 is YYNGEE. The CDR3 protein is CASSVEEVSYEQYF. The CDR3 DNA is TGTGCCAGCAGCGTAGAAGAAGTTAGCTACGAGCAGTACTTC.

This chain connects TRBV4-1 to TRBJ2-5; D possibly matches TRBD1 or TRBD2 (5 bases each). V lost 2 bases and J 5 bases, leaving 18 bases between the germline ends. Germline V gives CDR1 MGHRA, CDR2 YSYEKL. This CDR3 region has 16 residues. The CDR3 reads CASSQFPSGLSETQYF. Written as DNA, the CDR3 is TGCGCCAGCAGCCAATTCCCCTCGGGGCTGTCCGAGACCCAGTACTTC.

The chain recombines TRBV5-1 with TRBJ2-5, with a tentative D call TRBD2 (7 bases). The CDR3 length is 15 residues. Deletions cut 0 bases from V and 4 bases from J, with 13 bases between. From germline, CDR1 is SGHRS and CDR2 YFSETQ. The CDR3 coding sequence is TGCGCCAGCAGCTTGGCGGGGGGCAGTTTAGAGACCCAGTACTTC. Its protein product is CASSLAGGSLETQYF.

This clonotype was observed a handful of times. V usage is TRBV25-1 and J usage is TRBJ2-7; TRBD2 might be the D (6 bases). This CDR3 is built from 14 residues. V was shortened by 5 bases and J by 4 bases, with 15 bases between the two germline ends. Germline loops: CDR1 MGHDK, CDR2 SYGVNS. The CDR3 is CASSRTAGLYEQYF. CDR3 bases: TGTGCCAGCAGTCGAACCGCGGGGTTATACGAGCAGTACTTC.

The chain joins TRBV12-3 or TRBV12-4 to TRBJ2-7; possibly TRBD1 for D (5 bases). V was pared by 7 bases and J by 3 bases, with 19 bases between. There are 15 residues in the CDR3. The CDR3 sequence is CASTPGGAGRYEQYF. CDR3 nucleotide sequence: TGTGCCAGCACCCCGGGTGGGGCCGGACGCTACGAGCAGTACTTC.

The chain carries TRBV7-3 and TRBJ2-2; TRBD1 might be the D (5 bases). CDR1 SGHTA and CDR2 FQGTGA come from the germline V gene. V shed 5 bases and J shed 1 base, with 14 bases lying between them. The CDR3 extends over 16 amino acids. Here the CDR3 DNA reads TGTGCCAGCAGCCCCGGGTGGGGCCTGAACACCGGGGAGCTGTTTTTT. Amino acids: CASSPGWGLNTGELFF.

This clonotype occurred a few times. The CDR3 protein is CASSLKGDEVNEQFF. The CDR3 nucleotides read TGCGCCAGCAGCTTGAAAGGGGATGAGGTCAATGAGCAGTTCTTC. The V call is TRBV5-1, the J call TRBJ2-1; D might be TRBD1 (5 bases). Trimming removed 1 base from V and 6 bases from J, with 14 bases in between. CDR3 length equals 15 residues. The germline V gene has CDR1 SGHRS and CDR2 YFSETQ.

This clonotype was seen a few times. This chain uses TRBV5-1 with TRBJ2-2; D is unresolved. The germline CDR1 and CDR2 sequences are SGHRS and YFSETQ. This CDR3 is built from 17 residues. V lost 0 bases and J lost 1, with 13 bases in between. CDR3 region: CASSLGLSFVNTGELFF. CDR3 nucleotide sequence: TGCGCCAGCAGCTTGGGTCTTAGCTTCGTGAACACCGGGGAGCTGTTTTTT. Full variable domain (rest looked up from reference TRBV5-1 and TRBJ2-2): KAGVTQTPRYLIKTRGQQVTLSCSPISGHRSVSWYQQTPGQGLQFLFEYFSETQRNKGNFPGRFSGRQFSNSRSEMNVSTLELGDSALYLCASSLGLSFVNTGELFFGEGSRLTVL.

This chain uses TRBV5-1 with TRBJ1-2, with D perhaps TRBD1 (5 bases). Trimming shortened V by 1 base and J by 3 bases, and 13 bases separated the two germline ends. The germline V gene has CDR1 SGHRS and CDR2 YFSETQ. The CDR3 covers 15 residues. The CDR3: CASSLSSGRYYGYTF. CDR3 DNA sequence: TGCGCCAGCAGCTTGTCTTCAGGGCGATACTATGGCTACACCTTC.

The chain carries TRBV15 and TRBJ1-5, with a possible D match to TRBD1 (6 bases). Germline loops: CDR1 LNHNV, CDR2 YYDKDF (reference sequence). This CDR3 comprises 15 residues. Between the trimmed V and J ends, which lost 4 bases and 1 base, there was a span of 11 bases. The CDR3 protein is CATSTGVLSNQPQHF. Here the CDR3 DNA reads TGTGCCACCAGCACAGGGGTTCTCAGCAATCAGCCCCAGCATTTT.

This clonotype was observed a few times. CDR3 sequence (DNA): TGTGCCAGCAGCTTAGTATTGGGACTAGCGGGAAGGACCGGGGAGCTGTTTTTT. Encoded protein: CASSLVLGLAGRTGELFF. This sequence joins TRBV11-2 and TRBJ2-2; 13 bases are shared with TRBD2. The CDR3 has 18 residues. The junction had 7 bases not matched to a gene; V was cut back by 1 base and J by 5 bases. From germline, CDR1 is SGHAT and CDR2 FQNNGV.

This clonotype was counted between two and nine times. V gene TRBV11-1 combines with J gene TRBJ2-4, with a possible D match to TRBD2 (6 bases). V was cut by 1 base and J by 3 bases, with 10 bases left in between. Per the germline V gene, CDR1 is SGHAT and CDR2 is FQDESV (reference sequence). The CDR3 extends over 15 amino acids. CDR3: CASSLGGDNKNIQYF. The CDR3 region has the DNA TGTGCCAGCAGCTTAGGGGGGGATAACAAAAACATTCAGTACTTC.

CDR3 nucleotides: TGTGCCAGCTCACCACAACAGCCTGCCTACGAGCAGTACTTC. Its translation is CASSPQQPAYEQYF. The chain carries TRBV18 and TRBJ2-7; D is unresolved. The CDR3 is made up of 14 amino acids. Germline assignment: CDR1 KGHSH and CDR2 LQKENI. The V end was cut by 1 base, the J end by 2 bases, with 9 bases between. The full variable domain, with the rest looked up from reference TRBV18 and TRBJ2-7, is NAGVMQNPRHLVRRRGQEARLRCSPMKGHSHVYWYRQLPEEGLKFMVYLQKENIIDESGMPKERFSAEFPKEGPSILRIQQVVRGDSAAYFCASSPQQPAYEQYFGPGTRLTVT.

This clonotype came up many times. The V gene is TRBV12-3 or TRBV12-4, the J gene TRBJ1-2, with D maybe TRBD1 (5 bases). CDR3 length: 11 amino acids. Between the trimmed V and J ends, which lost 6 bases and 7 bases, there was a span of 9 bases. This CDR3 reads CASSLGVGYTF. The CDR3 DNA follows: TGTGCCAGCAGCTTGGGGGTTGGCTACACCTTC.

This rearrangement joins TRBV9 to TRBJ1-5; 10 bases align to TRBD1. Unmatched junction bases numbered 3, after V lost 3 bases and J lost 3 bases. Germline assignment: CDR1 SGDLS and CDR2 YYNGEE. The CDR3 spans 15 residues. The CDR3 here is CASSGGTGVNQPQHF. CDR3 in DNA: TGTGCCAGCAGCGGCGGGACAGGGGTCAATCAGCCCCAGCATTTT.

In its sample, this clonotype was seen a few times. This chain links TRBV5-1 with TRBJ2-2; 11 nucleotides agree with TRBD1. The CDR3 totals 16 residues. Germline CDR1 is SGHRS and CDR2 is YFSETQ. Losses at the gene ends were 5 bases for V and 7 bases for J; bases not matched to a gene: 10. CDR3 DNA sequence: TGCGCCAGCAGACTGTTTGGACAGGGGGCATTCGGGGAGCTGTTTTTT. Translated: CASRLFGQGAFGELFF.

The V call is TRBV15, the J call TRBJ1-1; TRBD1 is a possible D gene (5 bases). This CDR3 is 14 amino acids long. Trimming took 8 bases from V and 1 from J, leaving 14 bases between them. Germline CDR1 is LNHNV and CDR2 is YYDKDF (reference sequence). Written as DNA, the CDR3 is TGTGCCACCGTGCGGGGCGTCGGGAACACTGAAGCTTTCTTT. It specifies CATVRGVGNTEAFF.

There are a few counts of this clonotype. J is TRBJ2-7 and V is TRBV5-1, with D uncertain. CDR1 is SGHRS, CDR2 YFSETQ, per germline. V lost 0 bases, J lost 3 bases, and 13 bases lay in between. The CDR3 covers 15 residues. The DNA of the CDR3 is TGCGCCAGCAGCTTGGGGGTCATTCACAGCTACGAGCAGTACTTC. Encoded protein: CASSLGVIHSYEQYF.

The chain carries TRBV20-1 and TRBJ2-2; TRBD1 agrees at 7 bases. The CDR3 extends over 15 amino acids. Germline loops: CDR1 DFQATT, CDR2 SNEGSKA (reference sequence). Trimming at V came to 2 bases and at J to 6 bases, leaving 9 bases not matched to a gene. The CDR3 DNA reads as TGCAGTGCTAGACCCGACAGGGTTCCCGCCGGGGAGCTGTTTTTT. Translation gives CSARPDRVPAGELFF.

This clonotype was seen only a few times. The genes are TRBV19 and TRBJ1-2, with D possibly matching TRBD1 (6 bases). The CDR3 covers 13 residues. V lost 6 bases and J 8 bases, leaving 16 bases between the germline ends. CDR1 and CDR2 from the germline V gene are LNHDA and SQIVND (reference sequence). This chain's CDR3 is CASRIRGAYGYTF. The CDR3 DNA sequence: TGTGCCAGTAGGATACGGGGGGCCTACGGCTACACCTTC. The full variable domain, its missing parts supplied by reference TRBV19 and TRBJ1-2, is DGGITQSPKYLFRKEGQNVTLSCEQNLNHDAMYWYRQDPGQGLRLIYYSQIVNDFQKGDIAEGYSVSREKKESFPLTVTSAQKNPTAFYLCASRIRGAYGYTFGSGTRLTVV.

V and J are TRBV4-1 and TRBJ2-3; the D call may be TRBD1 or TRBD2 (6 bases each). The length of the CDR3 is 16 residues. Germline CDR1 is MGHRA and CDR2 is YSYEKL. The V and J ends lost 0 bases and 4 bases respectively, with 14 bases between them. The DNA for the CDR3 is TGCGCCAGCAGCCAAGATAGGGGGAGGATCGCAGATACGCAGTATTTT. Translating it yields CASSQDRGRIADTQYF.

This clonotype was seen many times. CDR3 in DNA: TGTGCCAGCAGCCGCCTCACGGAGTCCGGGGAGCTGTTTTTT. It specifies CASSRLTESGELFF. The chain has TRBV27 and TRBJ2-2, with D hard to call. The CDR3 spans 14 residues. The germline V gene encodes CDR1 MNHEY and CDR2 SMNVEV (reference sequence). V lost 6 bases and J lost 6, with 14 bases in between.

The chain links TRBV3-1 to TRBJ2-5, with 7 bases matching TRBD1. Germline V gene data show CDR1 as LGHDT and CDR2 as YNNKEL (reference sequence). The CDR3 consists of 15 residues. Trimming at V came to 4 bases and at J to 5 bases, leaving 10 bases not matched to a gene. The CDR3 protein is CASSPYRGRFETQYF. In nucleotides, the CDR3 is TGTGCCAGCAGCCCCTACAGGGGTAGGTTTGAGACCCAGTACTTC.

This clonotype was detected only a few times. J is TRBJ2-1 and V is TRBV5-1, with D perhaps matching TRBD2 (5 bases). V gave up 0 bases and J gave up 6 bases, with 22 bases separating them. CDR3 length equals 18 residues. Per germline, CDR1 SGHRS and CDR2 YFSETQ. CDR3 region: CASSLGASGPAPLNEQFF. DNA for the CDR3: TGCGCCAGCAGCTTGGGAGCGAGCGGACCCGCCCCCCTCAATGAGCAGTTCTTC.

This clonotype was counted between two and nine times. The chain uses TRBV4-2 and TRBJ1-3; D perhaps matches TRBD1 (6 bases). Trimming removed 5 bases from V and 0 bases from J, with 14 bases in between. Germline V CDR1 and CDR2: LGHNA, YNFKEQ. This CDR3 contains 16 residues. Here the CDR3 DNA reads TGTGCCAGCAGCATCATACAGGGCCTCTCTGGAAACACCATATATTTT. Its protein is CASSIIQGLSGNTIYF.

There are many counts of this clonotype. V and J are TRBV5-1 and TRBJ2-7; D is ambiguous. Germline-derived CDR1 and CDR2 are SGHRS and YFSETQ. V was shortened by 0 bases and J by 2 bases, with 6 bases between the two germline ends. This CDR3 spans 13 amino acids. In DNA form, the CDR3 reads TGCGCCAGCAGCTTGGCAAGAGCCTACGAGCAGTACTTC. This sequence encodes CASSLARAYEQYF.